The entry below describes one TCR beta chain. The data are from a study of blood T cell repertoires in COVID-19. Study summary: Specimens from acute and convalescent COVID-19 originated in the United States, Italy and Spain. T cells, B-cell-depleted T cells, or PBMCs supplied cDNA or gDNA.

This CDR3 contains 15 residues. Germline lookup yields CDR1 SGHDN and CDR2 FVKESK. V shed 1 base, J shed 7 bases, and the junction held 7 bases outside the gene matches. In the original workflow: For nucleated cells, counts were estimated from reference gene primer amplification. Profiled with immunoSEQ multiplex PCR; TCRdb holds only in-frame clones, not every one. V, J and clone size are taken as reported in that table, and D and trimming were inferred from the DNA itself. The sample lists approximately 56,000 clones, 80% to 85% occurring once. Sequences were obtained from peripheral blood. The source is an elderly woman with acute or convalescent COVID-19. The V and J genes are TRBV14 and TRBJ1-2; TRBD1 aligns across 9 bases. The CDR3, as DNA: TGTGCCAGCAGCCAAGCCACAGGGGGCAAGTTTGGCTACACCTTC. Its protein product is CASSQATGGKFGYTF.